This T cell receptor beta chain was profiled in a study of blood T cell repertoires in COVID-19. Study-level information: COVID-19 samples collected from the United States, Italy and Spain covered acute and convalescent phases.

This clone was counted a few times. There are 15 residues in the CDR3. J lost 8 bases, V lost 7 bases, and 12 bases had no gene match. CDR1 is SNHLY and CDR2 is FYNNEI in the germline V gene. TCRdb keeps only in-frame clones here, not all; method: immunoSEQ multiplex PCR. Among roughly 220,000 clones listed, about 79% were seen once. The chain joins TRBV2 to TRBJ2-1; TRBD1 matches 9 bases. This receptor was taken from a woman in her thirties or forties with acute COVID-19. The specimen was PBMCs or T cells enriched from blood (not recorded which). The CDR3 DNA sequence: TGTGCCAGCATACGGAGGGGGACAGGGATTGATGAGCAGTTCTTC. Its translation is CASIRRGTGIDEQFF. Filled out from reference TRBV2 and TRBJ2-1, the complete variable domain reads EPEVTQTPSHQVTQMGQEVILRCVPISNHLYFYWYRQILGQKVEFLVSFYNNEISEKSEIFDDQFSVERPDGSNFTLKIRSTKLEDSAMYFCASIRRGTGIDEQFFGPGTRLTVL.